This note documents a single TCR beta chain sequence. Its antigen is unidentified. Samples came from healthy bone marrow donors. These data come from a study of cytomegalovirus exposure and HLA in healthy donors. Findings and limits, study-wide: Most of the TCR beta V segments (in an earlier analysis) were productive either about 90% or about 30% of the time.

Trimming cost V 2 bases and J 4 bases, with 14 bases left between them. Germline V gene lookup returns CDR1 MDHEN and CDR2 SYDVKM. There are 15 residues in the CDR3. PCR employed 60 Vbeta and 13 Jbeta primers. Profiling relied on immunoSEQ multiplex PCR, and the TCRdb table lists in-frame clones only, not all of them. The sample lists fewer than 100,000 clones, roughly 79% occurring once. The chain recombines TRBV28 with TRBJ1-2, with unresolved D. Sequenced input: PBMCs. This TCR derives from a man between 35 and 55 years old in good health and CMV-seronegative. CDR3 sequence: CASSLRQRGSYGYTF. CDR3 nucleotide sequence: TGTGCCAGCAGTTTACGCCAGCGGGGATCCTATGGCTACACCTTC.